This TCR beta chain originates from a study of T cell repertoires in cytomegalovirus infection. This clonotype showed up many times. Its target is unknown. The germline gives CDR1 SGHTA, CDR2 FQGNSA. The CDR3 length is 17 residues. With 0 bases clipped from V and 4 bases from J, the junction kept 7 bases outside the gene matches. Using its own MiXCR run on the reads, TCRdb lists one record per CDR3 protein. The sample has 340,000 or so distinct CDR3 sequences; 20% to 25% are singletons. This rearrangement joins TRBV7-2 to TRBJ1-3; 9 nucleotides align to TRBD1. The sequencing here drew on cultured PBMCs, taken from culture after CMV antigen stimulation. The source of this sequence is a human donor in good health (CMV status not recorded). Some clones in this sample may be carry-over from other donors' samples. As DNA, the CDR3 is TGTGCCAGCAGCTTAGCGCGGGACAGGGAAGCCGGAAACACCATATATTTT. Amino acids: CASSLARDREAGNTIYF.